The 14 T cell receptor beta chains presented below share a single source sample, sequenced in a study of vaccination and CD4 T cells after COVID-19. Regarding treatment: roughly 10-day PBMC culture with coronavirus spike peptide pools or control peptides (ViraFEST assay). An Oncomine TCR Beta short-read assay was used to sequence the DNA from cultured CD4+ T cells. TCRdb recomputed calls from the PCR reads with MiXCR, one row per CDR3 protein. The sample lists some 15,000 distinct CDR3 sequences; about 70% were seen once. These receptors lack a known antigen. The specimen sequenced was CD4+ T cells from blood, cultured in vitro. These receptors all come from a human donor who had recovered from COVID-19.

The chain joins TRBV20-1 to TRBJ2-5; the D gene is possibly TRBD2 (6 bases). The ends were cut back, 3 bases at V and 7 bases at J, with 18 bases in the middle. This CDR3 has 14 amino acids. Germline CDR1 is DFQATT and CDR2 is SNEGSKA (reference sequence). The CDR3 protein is CSASGDSLGGTQYF. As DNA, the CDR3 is TGCAGTGCTAGTGGGGACTCTCTCGGGGGGACCCAGTACTTC.

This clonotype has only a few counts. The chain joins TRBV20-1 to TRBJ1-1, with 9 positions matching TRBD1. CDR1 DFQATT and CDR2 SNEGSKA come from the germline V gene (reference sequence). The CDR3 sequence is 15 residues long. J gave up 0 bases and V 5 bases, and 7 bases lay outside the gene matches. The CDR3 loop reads CSAGPGTGMNTEAFF. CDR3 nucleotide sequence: TGCAGTGCTGGCCCCGGGACAGGGATGAACACTGAAGCTTTCTTT.

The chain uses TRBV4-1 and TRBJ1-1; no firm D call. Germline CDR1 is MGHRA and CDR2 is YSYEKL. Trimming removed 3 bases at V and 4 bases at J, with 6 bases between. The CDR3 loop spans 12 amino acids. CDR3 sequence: CASSHGPTEAFF. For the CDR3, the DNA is TGCGCCAGCAGCCATGGACCCACTGAAGCTTTCTTT.

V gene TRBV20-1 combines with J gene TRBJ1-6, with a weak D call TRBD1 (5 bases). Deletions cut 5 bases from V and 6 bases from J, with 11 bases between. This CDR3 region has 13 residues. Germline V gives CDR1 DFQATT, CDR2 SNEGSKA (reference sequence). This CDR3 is CSAPGTVNSPLHF. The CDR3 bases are TGCAGTGCTCCCGGGACGGTTAATTCACCCCTCCACTTT.

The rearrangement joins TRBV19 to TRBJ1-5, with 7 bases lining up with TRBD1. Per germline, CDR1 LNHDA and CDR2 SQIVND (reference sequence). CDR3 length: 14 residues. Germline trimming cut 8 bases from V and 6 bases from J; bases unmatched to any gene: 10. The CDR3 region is CASGEGAGSQPQHF. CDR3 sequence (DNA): TGTGCCAGTGGGGAGGGGGCAGGGAGTCAGCCCCAGCATTTT.

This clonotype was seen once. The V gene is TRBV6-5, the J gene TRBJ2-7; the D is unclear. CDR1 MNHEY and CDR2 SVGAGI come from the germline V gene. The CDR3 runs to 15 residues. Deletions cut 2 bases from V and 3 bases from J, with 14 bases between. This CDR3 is CASSYRPSPLYEQYF. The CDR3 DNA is TGTGCCAGCAGTTACCGGCCCTCCCCGCTCTACGAGCAGTACTTC.

CDR3 protein: CASTLEGFSSPLHF. The DNA of the CDR3 is TGTGCCAGCACACTGGAGGGTTTCTCATCGCCCCTCCACTTT. The V call is TRBV28, the J call TRBJ1-6; D call uncertain. Germline lookup yields CDR1 MDHEN and CDR2 SYDVKM. The CDR3 loop spans 14 amino acids. V was clipped by 7 bases and J by 13 bases, with 20 bases between them. Variable domain in full (rest from reference TRBV28 and TRBJ1-6): DVKVTQSSRYLVKRTGEKVFLECVQDMDHENMFWYRQDPGLGLRLIYFSYDVKMKEKGDIPEGYSVSREKKERFSLILESASTNQTSMYLCASTLEGFSSPLHFGNGTRLTVT.

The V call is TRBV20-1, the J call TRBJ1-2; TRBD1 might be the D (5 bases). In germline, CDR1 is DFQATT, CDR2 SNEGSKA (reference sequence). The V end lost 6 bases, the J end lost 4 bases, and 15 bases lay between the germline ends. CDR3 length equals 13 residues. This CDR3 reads CSASRDLLYGYTF. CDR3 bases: TGCAGTGCCAGCAGGGATCTCCTCTATGGCTACACCTTC.

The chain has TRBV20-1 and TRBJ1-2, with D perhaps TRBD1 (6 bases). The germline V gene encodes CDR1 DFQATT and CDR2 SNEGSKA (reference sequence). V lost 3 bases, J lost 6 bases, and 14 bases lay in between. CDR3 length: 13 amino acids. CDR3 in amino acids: CSARDRRRDGYTF. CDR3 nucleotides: TGCAGTGCTAGGGACAGACGGCGGGATGGCTACACCTTC.

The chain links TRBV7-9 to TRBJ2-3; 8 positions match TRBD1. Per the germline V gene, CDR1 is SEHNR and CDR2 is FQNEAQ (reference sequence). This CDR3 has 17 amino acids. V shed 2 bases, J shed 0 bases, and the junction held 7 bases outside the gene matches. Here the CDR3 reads CASSLPPRGPSTDTQYF. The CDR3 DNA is TGTGCCAGCAGCTTACCCCCCAGGGGGCCTAGCACAGATACGCAGTATTTT.

DNA of the CDR3: TGCAGCGCTGCCCAGGGGTATAGCAATCAGCCCCAGCATTTT. Translating gives CSAAQGYSNQPQHF. The V gene is TRBV29-1, the J gene TRBJ1-5; weak D call: TRBD1 (6 bases). Germline loops: CDR1 SQVTM, CDR2 ANQGSEA. The CDR3 loop spans 14 amino acids. Trimming took off 7 bases at V and 0 bases at J, with 13 bases between the two ends.

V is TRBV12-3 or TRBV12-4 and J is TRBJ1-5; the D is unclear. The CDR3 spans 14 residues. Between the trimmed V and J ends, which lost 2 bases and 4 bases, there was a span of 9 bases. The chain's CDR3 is CASSLRAGNQPQHF. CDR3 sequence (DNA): TGTGCCAGCAGTTTAAGGGCAGGAAATCAGCCCCAGCATTTT.

CDR3 in amino acids: CASSSPGLGSTGDTQYF. CDR3 coding DNA: TGTGCCAGCAGCTCCCCGGGACTAGGGTCTACCGGCGATACGCAGTATTTT. The V call is TRBV11-3, the J call TRBJ2-3, with TRBD2 identical over 8 bases. This CDR3 comprises 17 residues. Losses at the gene ends were 4 bases for V and 6 bases for J; bases not matched to a gene: 15. The V gene's germline CDR1 is SGHNT and CDR2 YENEEA.

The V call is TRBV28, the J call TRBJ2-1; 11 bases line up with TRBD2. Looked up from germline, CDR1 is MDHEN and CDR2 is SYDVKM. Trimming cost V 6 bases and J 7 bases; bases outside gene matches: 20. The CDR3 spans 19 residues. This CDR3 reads CASSPGGLAGGVAGNEQFF. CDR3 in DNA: TGTGCCAGCAGCCCCGGGGGGCTAGCGGGAGGTGTCGCCGGGAATGAGCAGTTCTTC.